The 31 T cell receptor beta chains presented below share a single source sample, sequenced in a study of low-dose radiotherapy and immunotherapy resistance in tumors. Alpha and beta chains were covered, as first-strand cDNA relied on TRAV- and TRBV-specific primers. A roughly 22-cycle PCR with a constant-region primer and V-primer adapter amplified TCRs. Each CDR3 protein is one row after TCRdb ran MiXCR on the reads. In the table there are 10,000 to 15,000 distinct CDR3 sequences, around three fifths of which are singletons. The receptors were sampled from a human donor with advanced metastatic prostate, ovarian, gallbladder or colorectal cancer (not recorded which). This table probably holds off-target reads from a library built for another chain.

This clonotype came up a few times. V and J are TRBV28 and TRBJ1-5; possibly TRBD1 for D (6 bases). Germline V gene data show CDR1 as MDHEN and CDR2 as SYDVKM. This CDR3 comprises 16 residues. V lost 3 bases, J lost 5 bases, and 17 bases lay in between. The CDR3 DNA sequence: TGTGCCAGCAGTTTCCTGGCAGGGGTCTCCCATCAGCCCCAGCATTTT. Encoded protein: CASSFLAGVSHQPQHF.

This chain uses TRBV28 with TRBJ1-2, with D unresolved. This CDR3 comprises 11 residues. Germline CDR1 reads MDHEN; CDR2 reads SYDVKM. The V gene lost 7 bases and the J gene lost 8 bases, with 11 bases spanning the gap. CDR3 bases: TGTGCCAGCAATCCGGGTGACGGCTACACCTTC. It translates to CASNPGDGYTF.

This rearrangement joins TRBV29-1 to TRBJ2-1; maybe TRBD2 (6 bases). The CDR3 runs to 16 residues. Germline V gene sequence: CDR1 SQVTM, CDR2 ANQGSEA. The V gene lost 7 bases and the J gene lost 0 bases, with 19 bases spanning the gap. For the CDR3, the DNA is TGCAGCGCCACCGGGAGAGGTTCAGTCTCCTACAATGAGCAGTTCTTC. This codes for CSATGRGSVSYNEQFF.

The CDR3 nucleotides read TGTGCCAGCAGTTACTCGTCAGGGTTCAATCAGCCCCAGCATTTT. The encoded protein is CASSYSSGFNQPQHF. V usage is TRBV6-2 or TRBV6-3 and J usage is TRBJ1-5, with D maybe TRBD1 (5 bases). This CDR3 has 15 residues. The germline CDR1 and CDR2 sequences are MNHEY and SVGEGT. The V end was cut by 0 bases, the J end by 3 bases, with 9 bases between.

The genes are TRBV12-3 or TRBV12-4 and TRBJ1-2; D is unresolved. Trimming shortened V by 4 bases and J by 8 bases, and 8 bases separated the two germline ends. The CDR3 is 11 residues long. The CDR3 reads CASSSWMGYTF. CDR3 in DNA: TGTGCCAGCAGTTCGTGGATGGGCTACACCTTC.

The genes are TRBV10-3 and TRBJ2-7, with D unresolved. V lost 3 bases and J lost 3, with 3 bases in between. CDR1 and CDR2 from the germline V gene are ENHRY and SYGVKD. CDR3 size: 11 residues. The CDR3 bases are TGTGCCATCAGTGACGGCTACGAGCAGTACTTC. It yields the protein CAISDGYEQYF.

This clonotype was observed once. V and J are TRBV28 and TRBJ1-5; TRBD1 matches 7 bases. The CDR3 length is 15 residues. Germline values: CDR1 MDHEN, CDR2 SYDVKM. The V and J ends lost 3 bases and 2 bases, in that order; junction bases with no gene match: 4. CDR3 residues: CASSFRQGGNQPQHF. The CDR3 DNA reads as TGTGCCAGCAGTTTTCGGCAGGGGGGCAATCAGCCCCAGCATTTT.

This clonotype was recorded a few times. V usage is TRBV7-8 and J usage is TRBJ1-5, with 9 bases matching TRBD1. Per germline, CDR1 SGHVS and CDR2 FQNEAQ. CDR3 length equals 14 residues. V lost 3 bases to trimming and J lost 5 bases; unmatched junction nucleotides: 2. CDR3 amino acids: CASSLGQGHQPQHF. CDR3 nucleotides: TGTGCCAGCAGCTTGGGACAGGGTCATCAGCCCCAGCATTTT.

This rearrangement joins TRBV12-3 or TRBV12-4 to TRBJ1-1; D call uncertain. V was pared by 7 bases and J by 0 bases, with 9 bases between. The CDR3 length is 13 residues. Here the CDR3 reads CASISYMNTEAFF. CDR3 nucleotides: TGTGCCAGCATTTCGTATATGAACACTGAAGCTTTCTTT.

The CDR3 sequence: CASSLGHLETEAFF. CDR3 bases: TGTGCCAGCAGCCTGGGACACCTAGAGACTGAAGCTTTCTTT. The chain is built from TRBV28 and TRBJ1-1, with D possibly being TRBD1 (6 bases). Germline CDR1 is MDHEN and CDR2 is SYDVKM. V was cut by 6 bases and J by 5 bases, with 16 bases left in between. CDR3 length equals 14 residues.

A few counts support this clonotype. In DNA form, the CDR3 reads TGCAGCGTTGCCAGTCGCGGCACCCACAATGAGCAGTTCTTC. The encoded protein is CSVASRGTHNEQFF. This chain connects TRBV29-1 to TRBJ2-1, with unresolved D. CDR1 is SQVTM, CDR2 ANQGSEA, per germline. The CDR3 extends over 14 amino acids. Trimming cost V 4 bases and J 5 bases, with 15 bases left between them.

This rearrangement joins TRBV7-2 to TRBJ1-5; 7 bases agree with TRBD1. Trimming took 9 bases from V and 4 from J; bases not matched to a gene: 9. The CDR3 has 14 residues. CDR1 and CDR2 from the germline V gene are SGHTA and FQGNSA. CDR3 region: CASDQGVWNQPQHF. As DNA, the CDR3 is TGTGCCAGTGATCAGGGGGTGTGGAATCAGCCCCAGCATTTT. The whole variable domain, remainder taken from reference TRBV7-2 and TRBJ1-5, is GAGVSQSPSNKVTEKGKDVELRCDPISGHTALYWYRQSLGQGLEFLIYFQGNSAPDKSGLPSDRFSAERTGGSVSTLTIQRTQQEDSAVYLCASDQGVWNQPQHFGDGTRLSIL.

This clonotype was counted once. V is TRBV20-1 and J is TRBJ2-7, with D unresolved. Trimming shortened V by 4 bases and J by 1 base, and 8 bases separated the two germline ends. The CDR3 runs 12 residues. Germline assignment: CDR1 DFQATT and CDR2 SNEGSKA (reference sequence). CDR3 region: CSANPGSYEQYF. As DNA, the CDR3 is TGCAGTGCTAACCCTGGTTCCTACGAGCAGTACTTC.

V usage is TRBV12-3 or TRBV12-4 and J usage is TRBJ1-5, with unresolved D. The V end was cut by 8 bases, the J end by 7 bases, with 15 bases between. This CDR3 comprises 13 residues. The CDR3 DNA follows: TGTGCCAGCGAGTTCGGTCGACGCCAGCCCCAGCATTTT. Protein product: CASEFGRRQPQHF.

This chain uses TRBV18 with TRBJ2-3; 13 bases fit TRBD2. The CDR3 sequence is 16 residues long. The germline V gene encodes CDR1 KGHSH and CDR2 LQKENI. Losses at the gene ends were 6 bases for V and 2 bases for J; bases not matched to a gene: 5. CDR3 in amino acids: CASSATSGRATDTQYF. CDR3 bases: TGTGCCAGCTCTGCTACTAGCGGGAGGGCCACAGATACGCAGTATTTT.

This clonotype was recorded a few times. This chain uses TRBV28 with TRBJ2-7, with 12 bases identical to TRBD2. Germline CDR1 reads MDHEN; CDR2 reads SYDVKM. V shed 6 bases and J 6 bases; nucleotides not matched to a gene: 3. The CDR3 runs 13 residues. The CDR3 DNA follows: TGTGCCAGCAGCAAGGGACTAGCGGGCGAGCAGTACTTC. Translating it yields CASSKGLAGEQYF.

Turning to this clonotype: A read error may account for a junction end that differs from germline. The chain recombines TRBV7-6 with TRBJ1-1; D not certain. Germline V lookup: CDR1 SGHVS, CDR2 FNYEAQ. CDR3 length: 13 amino acids. The CDR3 DNA sequence: TGTGCCAGCAGCCCCCCCAGGAACCCTGAAGCTTTCTTT. This translates into CASSPPRNPEAFF.

This chain joins TRBV6-2 or TRBV6-3 and TRBJ2-7; 14 bases fit TRBD2. Germline lookup yields CDR1 MNHEY and CDR2 SVGEGT. V trimming: 6 bases; J trimming: 6 bases; junction bases outside the gene matches: 4. The length of the CDR3 is 14 residues. The CDR3 sequence: CASRGLAGALEQYF. In DNA form, the CDR3 reads TGTGCCAGCAGGGGACTAGCGGGAGCCCTCGAGCAGTACTTC.

J is TRBJ1-5 and V is TRBV6-5, with D maybe TRBD1 (6 bases). Trimming left V 6 bases short and J 5 bases short, with 17 bases between. The CDR3 length is 15 residues. CDR1 and CDR2 from the germline V gene are MNHEY and SVGAGI. CDR3 DNA: TGTGCCAGCAGGGGGACAAGGTTTTGGGATCAGCCCCAGCATTTT. Residues: CASRGTRFWDQPQHF.

This clonotype has more than one count but fewer than ten. The genes are TRBV27 and TRBJ2-3; 9 bases map to TRBD2. This CDR3 contains 17 residues. The V and J ends lost 6 bases and 0 bases, in that order; junction bases with no gene match: 10. Germline assignment: CDR1 MNHEY and CDR2 SMNVEV (reference sequence). The DNA for the CDR3 is TGTGCCAGCAGCTCGAGGCTAGCGGGGACTAGCACAGATACGCAGTATTTT. Amino acids: CASSSRLAGTSTDTQYF.

This chain joins TRBV3-1 and TRBJ2-5, with a weak D call TRBD1 (6 bases). The V end lost 2 bases, the J end lost 3 bases, and 19 bases lay between the germline ends. Germline V gene sequence: CDR1 LGHDT, CDR2 YNNKEL (reference sequence). CDR3 length: 17 amino acids. CDR3 DNA sequence: TGTGCCAGCAGCCAAAGGGGGTTCGGGGAGAAGGAAGAGACCCAGTACTTC. This sequence encodes CASSQRGFGEKEETQYF.

V is TRBV28 and J is TRBJ2-7; D call uncertain. CDR1 is MDHEN and CDR2 is SYDVKM in the germline V gene. Trimming pared 1 base from V and 6 bases from J, leaving 7 bases between. The CDR3 loop spans 12 amino acids. This CDR3 reads CASSLLRSEQYF. The CDR3 DNA follows: TGTGCCAGCAGTTTATTACGGAGCGAGCAGTACTTC.

This rearrangement joins TRBV3-1 to TRBJ1-6; 7 bases agree with TRBD1. This CDR3 is built from 15 residues. Unmatched junction bases numbered 10, after V lost 4 bases and J lost 10 bases. Germline CDR1 and CDR2: LGHDT and YNNKEL (reference sequence). The CDR3 nucleotides are TGTGCCAGCAGCCTAGGGACAGATGGAAGGTCACCCCTCCACTTT. Translation gives CASSLGTDGRSPLHF.

The genes are TRBV11-3 and TRBJ1-1, with TRBD1 matching over 8 bases. This CDR3 comprises 14 residues. V was clipped by 5 bases and J by 1 base; unmatched bases: 3. Germline-derived CDR1 and CDR2 are SGHNT and YENEEA. The CDR3: CASSRGTGNTEAFF. The CDR3 coding sequence is TGTGCCAGCAGCCGCGGGACAGGGAACACTGAAGCTTTCTTT.

V is TRBV28 and J is TRBJ1-1; weak D call: TRBD1 (5 bases). The CDR3 has 14 residues. V dropped 10 bases and J dropped 0 bases, with 15 bases sitting between them. The germline CDR1 and CDR2 sequences are MDHEN and SYDVKM. The CDR3 protein is CATQRQTLNTEAFF. The CDR3 coding sequence is TGTGCCACCCAAAGACAGACTTTGAACACTGAAGCTTTCTTT.

V and J are TRBV6-2 or TRBV6-3 and TRBJ1-3; TRBD1 might be the D (5 bases). CDR3 length: 15 amino acids. Per the germline V gene, CDR1 is MNHEY and CDR2 is SVGEGT. V was pared by 2 bases and J by 7 bases, with 15 bases between. CDR3 in DNA: TGTGCCAGCAGTTACGAGGCAGGGAGTTGGAACACCATATATTTT. Protein: CASSYEAGSWNTIYF.

This chain joins TRBV27 and TRBJ1-4, with no clear D. V gave up 3 bases and J gave up 0 bases, with 8 bases separating them. This CDR3 region has 15 residues. Germline values: CDR1 MNHEY, CDR2 SMNVEV (reference sequence). The CDR3 sequence: CASSFRGTTNEKLFF. The CDR3, as DNA: TGTGCCAGCAGTTTTAGAGGAACAACTAATGAAAAACTGTTTTTT. The full variable domain, in which reference TRBV27 and TRBJ1-4 provide the parts outside the CDR3, is EAQVTQNPRYLITVTGKKLTVTCSQNMNHEYMSWYRQDPGLGLRQIYYSMNVEVTDKGDVPEGYKVSRKEKRNFPLILESPSPNQTSLYFCASSFRGTTNEKLFFGSGTQLSVL.

The CDR3 DNA reads TGTGCCACCAGCCGTCAGGAAAAAGGGAACACTGAAGCTTTCTTT. It yields the protein CATSRQEKGNTEAFF. The rearrangement joins TRBV15 to TRBJ1-1; D uncertain. Trimming stripped 5 bases from V and 1 base from J, with 14 bases between. Germline V gives CDR1 LNHNV, CDR2 YYDKDF (reference sequence). The CDR3 is 15 amino acids.

V and J are TRBV20-1 and TRBJ2-3, with TRBD2 identical over 14 bases. After removal of 6 bases from V and 3 bases from J, the junction contained 5 bases not matched to a gene. The CDR3 is 15 amino acids. CDR1 is DFQATT and CDR2 is SNEGSKA in the germline V gene (reference sequence). CDR3 DNA sequence: TGCAGTGCCCCGGGACTAGCGGGGGATACAGATACGCAGTATTTT. Its translation is CSAPGLAGDTDTQYF.

This clonotype appeared once. This chain connects TRBV20-1 to TRBJ2-1; TRBD2 might be the D (5 bases). The germline V and J ends were trimmed by 3 bases and 6 bases, with 15 bases remaining between them. CDR1 and CDR2 from the germline V gene are DFQATT and SNEGSKA (reference sequence). The CDR3 is 14 residues long. CDR3 residues: CSASSRLATNEQFF. The CDR3, as DNA: TGCAGTGCTAGTTCTCGGCTAGCTACCAATGAGCAGTTCTTC.

Relative to its sample, this clonotype is medium-sized (0.01 to 0.1%). This rearrangement joins TRBV10-3 to TRBJ2-1; D might be TRBD2 (6 bases). CDR3 length: 14 amino acids. Looked up from germline, CDR1 is ENHRY and CDR2 is SYGVKD. The V end was cut by 2 bases, the J end by 8 bases, with 13 bases between. The CDR3 reads CAISEQTSQDEQFF. The CDR3 nucleotides read TGTGCCATCAGTGAGCAAACTAGCCAAGATGAGCAGTTCTTC.